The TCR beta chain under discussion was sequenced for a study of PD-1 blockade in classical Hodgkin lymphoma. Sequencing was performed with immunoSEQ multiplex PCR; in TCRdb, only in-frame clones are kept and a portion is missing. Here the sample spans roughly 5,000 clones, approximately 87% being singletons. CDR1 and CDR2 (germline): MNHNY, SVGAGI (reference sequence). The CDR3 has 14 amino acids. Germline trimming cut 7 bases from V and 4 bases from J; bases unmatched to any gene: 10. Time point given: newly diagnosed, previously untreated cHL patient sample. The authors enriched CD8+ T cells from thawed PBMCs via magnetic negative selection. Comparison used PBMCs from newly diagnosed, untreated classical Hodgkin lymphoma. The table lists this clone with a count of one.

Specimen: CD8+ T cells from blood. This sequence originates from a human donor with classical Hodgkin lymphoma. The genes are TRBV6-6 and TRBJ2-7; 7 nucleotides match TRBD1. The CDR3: CASTRRDSDYEQYF. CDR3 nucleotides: TGTGCCAGCACCCGCCGGGACAGTGATTACGAGCAGTACTTC.